The clone carrying this TCR beta chain was seen a single time. The data originate from a study of preoperative IRX-2 immunotherapy in early breast cancer. Treatment in this sample: preoperative locoregional IRX-2 cytokine immunotherapy. Samples came from a phase Ib trial of preoperative locoregional IRX-2 cytokine immunotherapy. V was trimmed by 4 bases and J by 5 bases, leaving 12 bases between them. The germline V gene encodes CDR1 MNHNS and CDR2 SASEGT. CDR3 length equals 14 residues. Data came from immunoSEQ multiplex PCR; TCRdb stores just in-frame clones and leaves some out. The sample includes about 43,000 clones, over 85% of them seen just once.

The material was tumor tissue, obtained after IRX-2 immunotherapy. The receptor's source is a human donor with breast cancer. The chain is built from TRBV6-1 and TRBJ2-1, with unresolved D. CDR3 residues: CASSVGSTNNEQFF. DNA for the CDR3: TGTGCCAGCAGTGTTGGTAGCACCAACAATGAGCAGTTCTTC.